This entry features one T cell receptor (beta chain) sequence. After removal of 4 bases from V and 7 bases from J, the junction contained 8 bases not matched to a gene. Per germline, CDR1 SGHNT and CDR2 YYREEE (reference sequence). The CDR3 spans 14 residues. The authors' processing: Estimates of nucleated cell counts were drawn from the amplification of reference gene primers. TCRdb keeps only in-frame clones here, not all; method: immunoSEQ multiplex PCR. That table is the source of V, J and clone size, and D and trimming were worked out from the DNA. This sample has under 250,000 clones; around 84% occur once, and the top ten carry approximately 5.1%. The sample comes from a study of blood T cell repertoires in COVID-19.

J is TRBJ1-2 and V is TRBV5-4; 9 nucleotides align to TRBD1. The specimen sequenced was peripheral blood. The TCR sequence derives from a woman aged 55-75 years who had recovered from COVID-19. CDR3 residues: CASSPGTGSLGYTF. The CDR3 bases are TGTGCCAGCAGCCCCGGGACAGGGAGTCTTGGCTACACCTTC.